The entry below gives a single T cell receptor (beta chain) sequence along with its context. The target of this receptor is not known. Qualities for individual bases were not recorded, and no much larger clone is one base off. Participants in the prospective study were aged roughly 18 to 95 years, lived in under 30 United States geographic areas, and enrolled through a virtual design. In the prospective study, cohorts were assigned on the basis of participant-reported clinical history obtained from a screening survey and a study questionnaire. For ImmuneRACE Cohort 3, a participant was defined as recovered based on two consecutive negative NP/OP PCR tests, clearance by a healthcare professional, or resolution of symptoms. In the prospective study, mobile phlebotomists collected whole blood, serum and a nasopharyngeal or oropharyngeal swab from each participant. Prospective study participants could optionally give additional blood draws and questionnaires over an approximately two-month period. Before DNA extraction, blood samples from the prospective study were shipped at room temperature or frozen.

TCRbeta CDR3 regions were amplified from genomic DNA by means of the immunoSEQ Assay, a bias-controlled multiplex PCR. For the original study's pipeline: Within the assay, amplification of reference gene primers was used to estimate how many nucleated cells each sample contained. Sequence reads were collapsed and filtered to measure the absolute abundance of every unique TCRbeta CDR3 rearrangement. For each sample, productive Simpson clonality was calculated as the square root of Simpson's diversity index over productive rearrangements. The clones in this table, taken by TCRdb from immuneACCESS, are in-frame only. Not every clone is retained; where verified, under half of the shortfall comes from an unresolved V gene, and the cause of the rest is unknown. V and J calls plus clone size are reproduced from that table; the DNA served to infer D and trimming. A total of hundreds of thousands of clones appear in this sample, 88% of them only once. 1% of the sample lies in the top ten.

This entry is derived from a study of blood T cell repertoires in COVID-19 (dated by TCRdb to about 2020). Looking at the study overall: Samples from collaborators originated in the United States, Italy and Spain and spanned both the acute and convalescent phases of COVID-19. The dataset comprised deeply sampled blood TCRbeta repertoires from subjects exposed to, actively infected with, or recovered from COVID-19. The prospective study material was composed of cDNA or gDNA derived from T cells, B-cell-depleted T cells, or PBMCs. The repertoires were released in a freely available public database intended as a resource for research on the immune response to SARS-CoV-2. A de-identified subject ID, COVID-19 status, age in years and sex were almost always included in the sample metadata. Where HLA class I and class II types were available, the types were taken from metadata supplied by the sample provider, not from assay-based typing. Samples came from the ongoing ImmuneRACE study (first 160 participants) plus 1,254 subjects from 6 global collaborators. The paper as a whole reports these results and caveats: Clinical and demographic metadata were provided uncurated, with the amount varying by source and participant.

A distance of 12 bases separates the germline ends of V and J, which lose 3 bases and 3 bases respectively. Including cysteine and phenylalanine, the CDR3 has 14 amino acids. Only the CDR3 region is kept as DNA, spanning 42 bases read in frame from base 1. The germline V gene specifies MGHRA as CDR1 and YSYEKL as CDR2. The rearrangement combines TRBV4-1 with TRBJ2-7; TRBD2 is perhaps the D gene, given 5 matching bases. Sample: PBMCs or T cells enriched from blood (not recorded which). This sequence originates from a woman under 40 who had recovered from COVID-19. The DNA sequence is TGCGCCAGCAGCCACGGCCCCGGGGACTACGAGCAGTACTTC. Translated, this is CASSHGPGDYEQYF.